This TCR beta chain was recovered during a study of T-cell reconstitution after alpha-beta-depleted transplantation in children. The ends were cut back, 7 bases at V and 7 bases at J, with 12 bases in the middle. From germline, CDR1 is KGHDR and CDR2 SFDVKD. The CDR3 length is 13 residues. Using unique molecular identifiers, the investigators prepared the TCRbeta library. TCRdb re-derived calls from the PCR reads in MiXCR, one entry per CDR3 protein. The sample records around 400,000 distinct CDR3 sequences, roughly 20% being singletons. This clonotype was seen only a few times. The material was PBMCs from the stem cell graft donor, obtained from the stem cell graft. The sequence derives from a human donor who donated a stem cell graft to a child with acute myeloid leukemia. The chain couples TRBV24-1 to TRBJ2-2; D may be TRBD1 (6 bases). The chain's CDR3 is CATRPRGGGELFF. In DNA form, the CDR3 reads TGTGCCACCAGGCCCAGGGGTGGCGGGGAGCTGTTTTTT.